This entry features one T cell receptor beta chain sequence. This sample was included in a study of blood T cell repertoires in COVID-19. Study information: Italy, Spain and the United States were the sources of the convalescent and acute COVID-19 samples.

CDR1 and CDR2 (germline): MNHEY, SVGEGT. This CDR3 has 15 amino acids. The V gene end was trimmed by 0 bases and the J gene end by 3 bases; junction bases not matched to a gene: 3. The data were produced by immunoSEQ multiplex PCR, yet TCRdb's version contains in-frame clones alone and is incomplete. Of about 160,000 clones listed, 80% to 85% are singletons. The source of this sequence is a woman of 80 years or more with active or convalescent COVID-19. V usage is TRBV6-2 or TRBV6-3 and J usage is TRBJ2-7; 9 nucleotides line up with TRBD2. Sequenced input: peripheral blood. The CDR3 reads CASSYSLAGDYEQYF. DNA for the CDR3: TGTGCCAGCAGTTACTCGTTAGCGGGGGACTACGAGCAGTACTTC.